This note documents a single TCR beta chain sequence. What it recognizes is unknown. Compared with germline, one end of the junction differs, possibly owing to a read error. The data stem from a study of cytomegalovirus exposure and HLA in healthy donors. Across the whole study: One earlier analysis, a look at 180 million or so T cells, found almost 120 million unique TCR beta sequences. Study-level points and caveats: According to the study, roughly 160 TCR beta chains were cytomegalovirus-associated.

This CDR3 has 12 residues. Per the germline V gene, CDR1 is SEHNR and CDR2 is FQNEAQ (reference sequence). PCR employed 60 Vbeta and 13 Jbeta primers. Using immunoSEQ multiplex PCR, the repertoire was profiled, and TCRdb retains in-frame clones only, with some absent. Found here are around 130,000 clones, about 80% of them singletons; the top ten hold 0.85% to 1.3%. Sample: PBMCs. The J gene is TRBJ1-4, the V gene TRBV7-9, with D possibly TRBD1 on 6 matching bases. This TCR was recovered from a human donor in good health. CDR3 nucleotide sequence: TGTTCCAGCAGCTTAGGTTCGGGACACCCGGATTTT. Residues: CSSSLGSGHPDF.